This entry lists 17 T cell receptor beta chains sequenced from one sample in a study of shared clonotypes between healthy human individuals. Profiled with immunoSEQ multiplex PCR; TCRdb holds only in-frame clones, not every one. This sample has about 520,000 clones; roughly 80% occur once, and the top ten carry roughly an eighth. Sequencing was carried out using PBMCs. Every receptor here comes from a woman between 40 and 50 years old in good health. Some clones in this sample may be carry-over from other donors' samples.

In this sample, this clone turned up once. The CDR3 DNA is TGTGCCAGCTCACCGGGAGAAGACTACGAGCAGTACTTC. Amino acid sequence: CASSPGEDYEQYF. The rearrangement joins TRBV18 to TRBJ2-7; TRBD2 is a possible D gene (5 bases). The CDR3 sequence is 13 residues long. The V end lost 3 bases, the J end lost 3 bases, and 9 bases lay between the germline ends. The germline V gene encodes CDR1 KGHSH and CDR2 LQKENI.

The V gene is TRBV6-4, the J gene TRBJ1-5; D not certain. The germline V gene has CDR1 MRHNA and CDR2 SNTAGT. V was shortened by 6 bases and J by 3 bases, with 21 bases between the two germline ends. The CDR3 runs to 17 residues. The CDR3 protein is CASSLGSPGPANQPQHF. CDR3 in DNA: TGTGCCAGCAGCTTGGGCAGCCCTGGACCCGCCAATCAGCCCCAGCATTTT.

This clone was seen only once. The chain employs TRBV10-3 and TRBJ2-7; D might be TRBD1 (5 bases). This CDR3 has 12 amino acids. Between the trimmed V and J ends, which lost 4 bases and 9 bases, there was a span of 13 bases. Per the germline V gene, CDR1 is ENHRY and CDR2 is SYGVKD. The CDR3 region has the DNA TGTGCCATCAGTGCCCAGGGTGGGGTGCAGTACTTC. Residues: CAISAQGGVQYF.

V and J are TRBV25-1 and TRBJ1-1, with 8 bases aligning to TRBD1. V dropped 3 bases and J dropped 0; count of bases not matched to a gene: 12. The CDR3 has 18 residues. The germline V gene encodes CDR1 MGHDK and CDR2 SYGVNS. The CDR3 DNA is TGTGCCAGCAGTGACAAGGACAGGGTAACGAACATGAACACTGAAGCTTTCTTT. Residues: CASSDKDRVTNMNTEAFF.

The chain recombines TRBV30 with TRBJ2-7, with 9 nucleotides matching TRBD2. The CDR3 consists of 15 residues. Per the germline V gene, CDR1 is GTSNPN and CDR2 is SVGIG (reference sequence). V trimming: 2 bases; J trimming: 5 bases; junction bases outside the gene matches: 10. The CDR3 spells CAWSSGSGRFNEQYF. The CDR3 DNA is TGTGCCTGGAGTTCGGGGAGCGGGAGGTTCAACGAGCAGTACTTC. Using reference TRBV30 and TRBJ2-7 for the parts outside the CDR3, the full variable domain is SQTIHQWPATLVQPVGSPLSLECTVEGTSNPNLYWYRQAAGRGLQLLFYSVGIGQISSEVPQNLSASRPQDRQFILSSKKLLLSDSGFYLCAWSSGSGRFNEQYFGPGTRLTVT.

The genes are TRBV7-9 and TRBJ2-1; maybe TRBD2 (6 bases). CDR3 length: 12 residues. The germline gives CDR1 SEHNR, CDR2 FQNEAQ (reference sequence). V was pared by 1 base and J by 14 bases, with 12 bases between. The CDR3 loop is CASSLEEGREFF. Here the CDR3 DNA reads TGTGCCAGCAGCTTAGAGGAGGGCCGAGAGTTCTTC.

This clone was observed a handful of times. This sequence is one base from a far larger clone and is likely a read error. The rearrangement uses TRBV29-1 and TRBJ2-5; D may be TRBD1 or TRBD2 (6 bases each). The J call could be wrong; TRBJ2-7 is a better fit for the DNA end. Germline lookup yields CDR1 SQVTM and CDR2 ANQGSEA. The CDR3 spans 14 residues. The CDR3 protein is CSVGAGREHYEQYF. The DNA for the CDR3 is TGCAGCGTGGGGGCTGGGCGGGAACACTACGAGCAGTACTTC.

The chain has TRBV5-1 and TRBJ1-3, with TRBD1 as a possible D gene (5 bases). The germline gives CDR1 SGHRS, CDR2 YFSETQ. The ends were cut back, 2 bases at V and 3 bases at J, with 9 bases in the middle. This CDR3 comprises 14 residues. The CDR3 is CASSFGRGGNTIYF. For the CDR3, the DNA is TGCGCCAGCAGCTTCGGAAGGGGTGGAAACACCATATATTTT.

Comments on this clone: A far larger clone is a single base away, which makes a read error likely. The CDR3 sequence: CASSQGTGVGTQYF. The CDR3 bases are TGCGCCAGCAGCCAAGGGACAGGGGTAGGTACGCAGTATTTT. V and J are TRBV4-3 and TRBJ2-3, with 9 bases fitting TRBD1. Looked up from germline, CDR1 is LGHNA and CDR2 is YSLEER. Trimming took 1 base from V and 8 from J; bases not matched to a gene: 4. The CDR3 is 14 residues long.

This clone showed up just once. A far more abundant clone sits one base away, making this likely a read error. The same CDR3 is also encoded by other DNA sequences in this sample. This sequence joins TRBV7-9 and TRBJ2-4; D remains unclear. This CDR3 comprises 14 residues. Trimming shortened V by 2 bases and J by 1 base, and 6 bases separated the two germline ends. Per the germline V gene, CDR1 is SEHNR and CDR2 is FQNEAQ (reference sequence). CDR3 amino acids: CASSLTAAKNIQYF. DNA for the CDR3: TGTGCCAGCAGCTTAACTGCGGCCAAAAACATTCAGTACTTC.

J is TRBJ1-3 and V is TRBV25-1; a possible D gene is TRBD1 (5 bases). V shed 6 bases and J shed 3 bases, with 9 bases lying between them. The CDR3 length is 13 residues. Germline CDR1 MGHDK, CDR2 SYGVNS. In DNA, the CDR3 is TGTGCCAGCAGATGGGGCGGTGGAAACACCATATATTTT. As protein: CASRWGGGNTIYF.

This clone was detected only once. V usage is TRBV5-1 and J usage is TRBJ2-1; D is unresolved. This CDR3 is 12 amino acids long. Germline CDR1 reads SGHRS; CDR2 reads YFSETQ. V was cut by 3 bases and J by 5 bases, with 6 bases left in between. This CDR3 is CASSYGHNEQFF. CDR3 nucleotides: TGCGCCAGCAGCTATGGGCACAATGAGCAGTTCTTC.

Notes on this clone: Other DNA sequences from this sample encode an identical CDR3 as well. The chain joins TRBV20-1 to TRBJ1-1; D is ambiguous. The germline V gene has CDR1 DFQATT and CDR2 SNEGSKA (reference sequence). CDR3 length equals 11 residues. Trimming stripped 1 base from V and 1 base from J, with 1 base between. In nucleotides, the CDR3 is TGCAGTGCTAGAGGGAACACTGAAGCTTTCTTT. As protein: CSARGNTEAFF.

The table lists this clone with many counts. Within the sample, other DNA sequences also encode this same CDR3. This chain links TRBV29-1 with TRBJ1-5, with D uncertain. Germline V gene lookup returns CDR1 SQVTM and CDR2 ANQGSEA. The CDR3 runs to 12 residues. Trimming took off 4 bases at V and 7 bases at J, with 11 bases between the two ends. The CDR3 protein is CSVVIGQQPQHF. The CDR3 DNA sequence: TGCAGCGTTGTAATAGGGCAGCAGCCCCAGCATTTT.

This clone was observed a single time. The chain joins TRBV19 to TRBJ2-7; 8 bases match TRBD1. CDR1 and CDR2 from the germline V gene are LNHDA and SQIVND (reference sequence). V was clipped by 4 bases and J by 7 bases; unmatched bases: 9. The CDR3 is made up of 14 amino acids. The CDR3 is CASSTRDRRGEQYF. The DNA of the CDR3 is TGTGCCAGTAGTACACGGGACAGGCGTGGGGAGCAGTACTTC.

The J gene is TRBJ2-7, the V gene TRBV6-5; D is uncertain. This CDR3 has 12 residues. V was pared by 2 bases and J by 6 bases, with 8 bases between. From germline, CDR1 is MNHEY and CDR2 SVGAGI. In nucleotides, the CDR3 is TGTGCCAGCAGTTACGATGGAGCCGAGCAGTACTTC. Protein sequence: CASSYDGAEQYF.

This chain joins TRBV7-9 and TRBJ1-2; perhaps TRBD1 as D (5 bases). The CDR3 is made up of 16 amino acids. The germline V gene encodes CDR1 SEHNR and CDR2 FQNEAQ (reference sequence). Trimming pared 2 bases from V and 2 bases from J, leaving 15 bases between. The CDR3, as DNA: TGTGCCAGCAGCTTAAGTCTGCCAGGGCCGAACTATGGCTACACCTTC. It encodes CASSLSLPGPNYGYTF.